The source of this TCR beta chain is a study of cytotoxic CD8 clonotypes in ibrutinib-treated CLL. Trimming left V 0 bases short and J 1 base short, with 10 bases between. CDR1 is SEHNR, CDR2 FQNEAQ, per germline (reference sequence). This CDR3 is built from 16 residues. Deep sequencing aimed at 1 in 200,000 to 1 in 1 million T cells' resolution. TCRdb's copy holds only in-frame clones and misses some; the assay was immunoSEQ multiplex PCR. The repertoire consists of roughly 180,000 clones, with about four fifths occurring once and the leading ten covering about 4.9%. Findings and limits, study-wide: Baseline levels of clonality went above those of age-matched healthy donors and moved with circulating CD8+ T-cell counts.

The count of this clone is one. Antigen: not known. The sample here was PBMCs, taken after 24 months of ibrutinib treatment. The rearrangement links TRBV7-9 to TRBJ1-5; D is unclear. The sequence came from a human donor with chronic lymphocytic leukemia. The CDR3 bases are TGTGCCAGCAGCTTAGCTGAGGACGGGAGCAATCAGCCCCAGCATTTT. It translates to CASSLAEDGSNQPQHF.